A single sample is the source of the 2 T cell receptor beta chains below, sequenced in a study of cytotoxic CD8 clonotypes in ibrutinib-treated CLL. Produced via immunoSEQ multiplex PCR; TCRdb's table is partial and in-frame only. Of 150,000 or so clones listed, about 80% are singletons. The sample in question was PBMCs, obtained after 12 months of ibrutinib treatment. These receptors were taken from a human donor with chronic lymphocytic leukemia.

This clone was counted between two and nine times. The CDR3 region has the DNA TGTGCCAGCAGAACTAGCGGGAGCTCCTACAATGAGCAGTTCTTC. Translation gives CASRTSGSSYNEQFF. V and J are TRBV11-2 and TRBJ2-1; 11 nucleotides match TRBD2. CDR1 and CDR2 (germline): SGHAT, FQNNGV. There are 15 residues in the CDR3. The junction had 1 base not matched to a gene; V was cut back by 6 bases and J by 0 bases.

The CDR3 DNA follows: TGTGCCAGCAGTGAAACGGGGTTTGGCTACACCTTC. It codes for CASSETGFGYTF. This chain joins TRBV2 and TRBJ1-2; no reliable D call. The CDR3 has 12 residues. V lost 2 bases to trimming and J lost 7 bases, with 8 bases between them. CDR1 and CDR2 (germline): SNHLY, FYNNEI.